The 32 T cell receptor beta chains below all came from one sample that was sequenced in a study of T cells in Graves' hyperthyroidism and ophthalmopathy. Amplified TCR beta CDR3 regions came from RNA transcripts. The HTBI set primed first-round TCR CDR3 RT-PCR. In TCRdb, the multiplex PCR reads were re-called with MiXCR into one record per CDR3 protein. The repertoire holds 700,000 or so distinct CDR3 sequences, with roughly 15% as singletons. Sequencing was performed on blood. The receptor set was obtained from a man younger than 35 with Graves' hyperthyroidism.

This rearrangement joins TRBV4-1 to TRBJ2-4; no firm D call. Germline CDR1 reads MGHRA; CDR2 reads YSYEKL. The CDR3 consists of 15 residues. Between the trimmed V and J ends, which lost 4 bases and 0 bases, there was a span of 10 bases. The CDR3 DNA is TGCGCCAGCAGCCTACTGGCCGTAGCCAAAAACATTCAGTACTTC. This sequence encodes CASSLLAVAKNIQYF.

There are a few counts of this clonotype. The chain carries TRBV5-1 and TRBJ2-7; 9 positions match TRBD1. The length of the CDR3 is 15 residues. Germline loops: CDR1 SGHRS, CDR2 YFSETQ. With 5 bases clipped from V and 4 bases from J, the junction kept 10 bases outside the gene matches. The CDR3 sequence is CASRGSGTGNYEQYF. Written as DNA, the CDR3 is TGCGCCAGCAGAGGCTCCGGGACAGGGAATTACGAGCAGTACTTC.

This clonotype was observed a few times. The chain is built from TRBV29-1 and TRBJ2-5; D is possibly TRBD2 (6 bases). The germline V and J ends were trimmed by 3 bases and 1 base, with 9 bases remaining between them. CDR1 is SQVTM and CDR2 is ANQGSEA in the germline V gene. The CDR3 has 13 residues. The CDR3 nucleotides read TGCAGCGTTGATTGGAGGGTCCAAGAGACCCAGTACTTC. Translation gives CSVDWRVQETQYF. The entire variable domain, with the rest obtained from reference TRBV29-1 and TRBJ2-5, is as follows: SAVISQKPSRDICQRGTSLTIQCQVDSQVTMMFWYRQQPGQSLTLIATANQGSEATYESGFVIDKFPISRPNLTFSTLTVSNMSPEDSSIYLCSVDWRVQETQYFGPGTRLLVL.

This clonotype was detected many times. This chain links TRBV5-5 with TRBJ1-1; TRBD1 matches 7 bases. In germline, CDR1 is SGHKS, CDR2 YYEKEE (reference sequence). Losses at the gene ends were 4 bases for V and 6 bases for J; bases not matched to a gene: 6. The CDR3 has 13 amino acids. This CDR3 reads CASSRQGTAEAFF. CDR3 sequence (DNA): TGTGCCAGCAGCCGACAGGGTACCGCTGAAGCTTTCTTT.

CDR3 DNA: TGTGCCAGCAGTCGGGGGGGGCTTGGCTACACCTTC. Translating gives CASSRGGLGYTF. This chain uses TRBV2 with TRBJ1-2; a possible D gene is TRBD1 (6 bases). The CDR3 totals 12 residues. Germline V gives CDR1 SNHLY, CDR2 FYNNEI. With 5 bases removed from V and 7 bases from J, the gap between germline ends came to 11 bases. Using reference TRBV2 and TRBJ1-2 for the parts outside the CDR3, the full variable domain is EPEVTQTPSHQVTQMGQEVILRCVPISNHLYFYWYRQILGQKVEFLVSFYNNEISEKSEIFDDQFSVERPDGSNFTLKIRSTKLEDSAMYFCASSRGGLGYTFGSGTRLTVV.

There are a few counts of this clonotype. The chain links TRBV6-2 or TRBV6-3 to TRBJ2-5; possibly TRBD1 for D (5 bases). This CDR3 contains 14 residues. Looked up from germline, CDR1 is MNHEY and CDR2 is SVGEGT. Trimming pared 7 bases from V and 7 bases from J, leaving 19 bases between. DNA for the CDR3: TGTGCCAGCACAGAGACCGACAGCGCGCGGACCCAGTACTTC. Translating it yields CASTETDSARTQYF.

This clonotype has just a few counts. The J gene is TRBJ1-5, the V gene TRBV5-1, with D perhaps matching TRBD1 (6 bases). Germline values: CDR1 SGHRS, CDR2 YFSETQ. Trimming pared 0 bases from V and 6 bases from J, leaving 13 bases between. The CDR3 spans 15 residues. The CDR3 protein is CASSLAGGHGQPQHF. The CDR3 nucleotides are TGCGCCAGCAGCTTGGCCGGGGGGCACGGTCAGCCCCAGCATTTT.

The rearrangement joins TRBV5-5 to TRBJ2-1, with 7 positions matching TRBD1. Germline-derived CDR1 and CDR2 are SGHKS and YYEKEE (reference sequence). CDR3 length: 15 residues. Trimming removed 1 base from V and 7 bases from J; junction bases left unmatched: 8. CDR3 sequence reads: CASSLRQGGENEQFF. The CDR3 coding sequence is TGTGCCAGCAGCTTGCGACAGGGTGGTGAGAATGAGCAGTTCTTC. Full variable domain (remainder filled in from reference TRBV5-5 and TRBJ2-1): DAGVTQSPTHLIKTRGQQVTLRCSPISGHKSVSWYQQVLGQGPQFIFQYYEKEERGRGNFPDRFSARQFPNYSSELNVNALLLGDSALYLCASSLRQGGENEQFFGPGTRLTVL.

This clonotype was seen many times. DNA of the CDR3: TGTGCCAGCAGGCTACTAGCGGGAGGCGGAGAGACCCAGTACTTC. It translates to CASRLLAGGGETQYF. This chain connects TRBV28 to TRBJ2-5; 12 bases match TRBD2. The junction had 6 bases not matched to a gene; V was cut back by 6 bases and J by 4 bases. The germline gives CDR1 MDHEN, CDR2 SYDVKM. CDR3 length: 15 amino acids.

In this sample, this clonotype turned up a few times. This chain links TRBV6-1 with TRBJ2-5; D might be TRBD1 (5 bases). CDR1 MNHNS and CDR2 SASEGT come from the germline V gene. Trimming pared 6 bases from V and 3 bases from J, leaving 14 bases between. CDR3 length equals 14 residues. This chain's CDR3 is CASRPPLTEETQYF. In DNA form, the CDR3 reads TGTGCCAGCAGACCTCCCCTGACAGAAGAGACCCAGTACTTC.

This clonotype was seen ten or more times. The chain uses TRBV28 and TRBJ2-1, with D possibly matching TRBD2 (6 bases). CDR1 and CDR2 from the germline V gene are MDHEN and SYDVKM. Trimming removed 3 bases from V and 7 bases from J, with 16 bases in between. CDR3 length: 15 residues. The CDR3 DNA is TGTGCCAGCAGTTTCTTGTCTAGCGACCGAAATGAGCAGTTCTTC. It encodes CASSFLSSDRNEQFF.

This clonotype was counted at least ten times. V and J are TRBV29-1 and TRBJ1-1; D perhaps matches TRBD1 (6 bases). The germline V and J ends were trimmed by 3 bases and 4 bases, with 9 bases remaining between them. The length of the CDR3 is 12 residues. Germline V lookup: CDR1 SQVTM, CDR2 ANQGSEA. In DNA, the CDR3 is TGCAGCGTTGAGGGACAACCCACTGAAGCTTTCTTT. Its protein product is CSVEGQPTEAFF.

This clonotype was observed at least ten times. This rearrangement joins TRBV7-9 to TRBJ2-7; D perhaps matches TRBD2 (6 bases). CDR1 SEHNR and CDR2 FQNEAQ come from the germline V gene (reference sequence). This CDR3 is 14 amino acids long. V lost 1 base to trimming and J lost 3 bases, with 10 bases between them. The CDR3 is CASSLGGLSYEQYF. Here the CDR3 DNA reads TGTGCCAGCAGCTTAGGGGGACTTAGCTACGAGCAGTACTTC.

The genes are TRBV19 and TRBJ2-2, with TRBD2 matching 10 bases. V was pared by 7 bases and J by 4 bases, with 12 bases of the junction left unmatched. Germline V gene lookup returns CDR1 LNHDA and CDR2 SQIVND (reference sequence). The CDR3 length is 17 residues. The CDR3 region has the DNA TGTGCCAGTACAATCGGGCGGCTAGCGGGAGTCACCGGGGAGCTGTTTTTT. Translated, it gives CASTIGRLAGVTGELFF.

A note on this clonotype: Being one base from a much bigger clone, this may be a read error. The gene calls are TRBV30 and TRBJ2-1; possible D gene TRBD1, 5 bases. Germline lookup yields CDR1 GTSNPN and CDR2 SVGIG (reference sequence). The CDR3 loop spans 12 amino acids. CDR3 residues: CAWSRQGDEQSF. Here the CDR3 DNA reads TGTGCCTGGAGTAGGCAGGGCGATGAGCAGTCCTTC. Based on the CDR3 plus reference TRBV30 and TRBJ2-1, the full variable domain is SQTIHQWPATLVQPVGSPLSLECTVEGTSNPNLYWYRQAAGRGLQLLFYSVGIGQISSEVPQNLSASRPQDRQFILSSKKLLLSDSGFYLCAWSRQGDEQSFGPGTRLTVL.

This clonotype was detected ten times or more. The V call is TRBV27, the J call TRBJ2-7; TRBD2 agrees at 10 bases. Germline V gene lookup returns CDR1 MNHEY and CDR2 SMNVEV (reference sequence). J lost 6 bases, V lost 4 bases, and 18 bases had no gene match. This CDR3 region has 18 residues. DNA for the CDR3: TGTGCCAGCAGTTCCATAGCGGGAGGTTCCAAAGCGGCGGGCGAGCAGTACTTC. It codes for CASSSIAGGSKAAGEQYF.

The table lists this clonotype with a count of one. The genes are TRBV3-1 and TRBJ2-2; D possibly corresponds to TRBD1 (6 bases). The length of the CDR3 is 15 residues. The germline V gene has CDR1 LGHDT and CDR2 YNNKEL (reference sequence). V dropped 6 bases and J dropped 7 bases, with 18 bases sitting between them. In DNA form, the CDR3 reads TGTGCCAGCAGTCACACCGCTACAGGGTACGGGGAGCTGTTTTTT. Encoded protein: CASSHTATGYGELFF.

Regarding this clonotype: An end of the junction does not agree with germline; a read error may underlie this. The V gene is TRBV12-3 or TRBV12-4, the J gene TRBJ2-5; perhaps TRBD1 as D (5 bases). The CDR3 extends over 13 amino acids. CDR3 coding DNA: TGTGCCAGCAGGCCTCAGGGTGAAGAGACCCGGTACTTC. This gives the protein CASRPQGEETRYF.

This clonotype came up many times. The chain is built from TRBV3-1 and TRBJ2-7, with 7 nucleotides matching TRBD2. Germline CDR1 reads LGHDT; CDR2 reads YNNKEL (reference sequence). The CDR3 sequence is 15 residues long. Trimming removed 6 bases from V and 0 bases from J; junction bases left unmatched: 8. For the CDR3, the DNA is TGTGCCAGCAGTAAAAGCGGGATCCTCTCCTACGAGCAGTACTTC. Residues: CASSKSGILSYEQYF.

The rearrangement joins TRBV24-1 to TRBJ2-1; 11 bases match TRBD2. Germline lookup yields CDR1 KGHDR and CDR2 SFDVKD. The ends lost 1 base at V and 0 bases at J; junction bases unmatched: 1. The CDR3 has 17 amino acids. The CDR3 DNA reads as TGTGCCACCAGTGATTTTACTAGCGGGAGCTCCTACAATGAGCAGTTCTTC. This gives the protein CATSDFTSGSSYNEQFF.

This chain uses TRBV6-2 or TRBV6-3 with TRBJ2-7, with D maybe TRBD2 (5 bases). The germline V and J ends were trimmed by 5 bases and 6 bases, with 17 bases remaining between them. The CDR3 extends over 14 amino acids. CDR1 MNHEY and CDR2 SVGEGT come from the germline V gene. The CDR3 is CASSKIDYSTEQYF. As DNA, the CDR3 is TGTGCCAGCAGTAAAATCGACTACTCGACCGAGCAGTACTTC.

This clonotype showed up many times. The chain couples TRBV5-1 to TRBJ2-1, with 9 positions matching TRBD1. The junction had 8 bases not matched to a gene; V was cut back by 4 bases and J by 9 bases. The length of the CDR3 is 14 residues. Germline CDR1 and CDR2: SGHRS and YFSETQ. CDR3 sequence (DNA): TGCGCCAGCAGCAGGGACAGGGAATTAGGTGAGCAGTTCTTC. This gives the protein CASSRDRELGEQFF. Together with reference TRBV5-1 and TRBJ2-1, the CDR3 gives the full variable domain: KAGVTQTPRYLIKTRGQQVTLSCSPISGHRSVSWYQQTPGQGLQFLFEYFSETQRNKGNFPGRFSGRQFSNSRSEMNVSTLELGDSALYLCASSRDRELGEQFFGPGTRLTVL.

The chain is built from TRBV12-5 and TRBJ1-1; D unclear. The V gene lost 3 bases and the J gene lost 2 bases, with 16 bases spanning the gap. The CDR3 contains 16 residues. Germline V gene lookup returns CDR1 LGHNT and CDR2 FRNRAP. The CDR3 spells CASGLLNAGFNTEAFF. The CDR3 DNA reads TGTGCTAGTGGTTTACTGAATGCAGGATTTAACACTGAAGCTTTCTTT.

Ten or more counts support this clonotype. The rearrangement uses TRBV18 and TRBJ1-1; TRBD1 is a possible D gene (6 bases). V lost 0 bases and J 11 bases, leaving 16 bases between the germline ends. This CDR3 contains 14 residues. CDR1 KGHSH and CDR2 LQKENI come from the germline V gene. The CDR3 spells CASSPPNRDFGAFF. The CDR3 DNA sequence: TGTGCCAGCTCACCACCGAACAGGGATTTTGGGGCTTTCTTT.

This clonotype came up many times. The rearrangement joins TRBV20-1 to TRBJ1-2, with 10 nucleotides matching TRBD1. Germline V gives CDR1 DFQATT, CDR2 SNEGSKA (reference sequence). The CDR3 has 13 amino acids. V lost 3 bases, J lost 8 bases, and 6 bases stayed unmatched. The CDR3 nucleotides read TGCAGTGCTAGTCGGGACAGGGGTGACGGCTACACCTTC. As protein: CSASRDRGDGYTF.

This clonotype was seen repeatedly, ten times or more. The chain joins TRBV12-3 or TRBV12-4 to TRBJ2-7; TRBD1 agrees at 11 bases. V dropped 6 bases and J dropped 5; count of bases not matched to a gene: 3. The length of the CDR3 is 13 residues. The CDR3 bases are TGTGCCAGCAGCCGGACAGGGGGCAACGAGCAGTACTTC. Encoded protein: CASSRTGGNEQYF.

The chain joins TRBV2 to TRBJ2-3, with a possible D match to TRBD2 (6 bases). V shed 3 bases and J shed 4 bases, with 11 bases lying between them. The germline gives CDR1 SNHLY, CDR2 FYNNEI. CDR3 length equals 14 residues. The CDR3 bases are TGTGCCAGCAGTGAGTTCGGAGGGTCAGATACGCAGTATTTT. This encodes CASSEFGGSDTQYF.

This clonotype was seen at least ten times. CDR3 nucleotide sequence: TGTGCCAGCAGCTTAACTCAGAACACCGGGGAGCTGTTTTTT. It encodes CASSLTQNTGELFF. This sequence joins TRBV7-3 and TRBJ2-2; D uncertain. Looked up from germline, CDR1 is SGHTA and CDR2 is FQGTGA. Trimming shortened V by 0 bases and J by 1 base, and 3 bases separated the two germline ends. The CDR3 has 14 residues.

This clonotype was detected many times. The J gene is TRBJ2-3, the V gene TRBV12-3 or TRBV12-4; the D is unclear. The CDR3 consists of 13 residues. V was clipped by 6 bases and J by 4 bases, with 11 bases between them. In DNA form, the CDR3 reads TGTGCCAGCAGCCCCGACACTGCAGATACGCAGTATTTT. Translated, it gives CASSPDTADTQYF.

For the CDR3, the DNA is TGCGCCAGCAGCTTGACTAGCGGGAACCGGGAGACCCAGTACTTC. Its protein is CASSLTSGNRETQYF. The chain uses TRBV5-1 and TRBJ2-5; 10 bases map to TRBD2. The junction had 5 bases not matched to a gene; V was cut back by 1 base and J by 5 bases. The germline CDR1 and CDR2 sequences are SGHRS and YFSETQ. This CDR3 has 15 amino acids.

This clonotype was observed a handful of times. The chain employs TRBV30 and TRBJ2-5, with TRBD1 identical over 7 bases. Germline CDR1 GTSNPN, CDR2 SVGIG (reference sequence). This CDR3 has 11 residues. Losses at the gene ends were 7 bases for V and 4 bases for J; bases not matched to a gene: 3. In nucleotides, the CDR3 is TGTGCCTCACACAGGGGAGAGACCCAGTACTTC. Translated: CASHRGETQYF. The whole variable domain, remainder taken from reference TRBV30 and TRBJ2-5, is SQTIHQWPATLVQPVGSPLSLECTVEGTSNPNLYWYRQAAGRGLQLLFYSVGIGQISSEVPQNLSASRPQDRQFILSSKKLLLSDSGFYLCASHRGETQYFGPGTRLLVL.

This clonotype was counted a few times. The rearrangement uses TRBV24-1 and TRBJ2-7; 10 bases fit TRBD1. CDR3 length: 16 residues. CDR1 is KGHDR, CDR2 SFDVKD, per germline. Trimming took 4 bases from V and 0 from J; bases not matched to a gene: 5. CDR3 coding DNA: TGTGCCACCAGTGACCTCCGGGACAGGGGCTCCTACGAGCAGTACTTC. Its protein is CATSDLRDRGSYEQYF.